One and the same sample provided the 9 T cell receptor beta chains below, sequenced in a study of blood T cells in healthy people across ages. Next came a second PCR, run for roughly 7 to 12 cycles, which used a sample-barcoded 5' primer along with a J-beta primer mix. Via MiXCR, TCRdb re-called the 5' RACE reads, giving one row per CDR3 protein. The repertoire has about 1.7 million distinct CDR3 sequences, 28% of them found once; the top ten carry roughly 8%. Sequencing used blood. The receptors stem from a woman in her twenties or thirties in good health.

There are a few counts of this clonotype. The chain carries TRBV15 and TRBJ2-3, with TRBD1 as a possible D gene (5 bases). The V and J ends lost 0 bases and 4 bases respectively, with 14 bases between them. The CDR3 runs 16 residues. Germline V CDR1 and CDR2: LNHNV, YYDKDF (reference sequence). The CDR3 loop reads CATSRDGTGFADTQYF. For the CDR3, the DNA is TGTGCCACCAGCAGAGATGGAACAGGCTTCGCAGATACGCAGTATTTT.

The rearrangement links TRBV5-1 to TRBJ2-5; D gene ambiguous. This CDR3 region has 14 residues. The germline V gene has CDR1 SGHRS and CDR2 YFSETQ. The V gene lost 0 bases and the J gene lost 3 bases, with 9 bases spanning the gap. The CDR3 nucleotides are TGCGCCAGCAGCTTGGCTACAGCTGAAGAGACCCAGTACTTC. Amino acids: CASSLATAEETQYF.

A word on this clonotype: A read error may be the cause here, since a much bigger clone is one base away. The V gene is TRBV28, the J gene TRBJ2-5; D not resolved. Germline values: CDR1 MDHEN, CDR2 SYDVKM. The CDR3 length is 13 residues. The CDR3 DNA reads as TGTGCCAACAGTCACGATATCCAAGAGACCCAGTACTTC. Its translation is CANSHDIQETQYF. The whole variable domain, remainder taken from reference TRBV28 and TRBJ2-5, is DVKVTQSSRYLVKRTGEKVFLECVQDMDHENMFWYRQDPGLGLRLIYFSYDVKMKEKGDIPEGYSVSREKKERFSLILESASTNQTSMYLCANSHDIQETQYFGPGTRLLVL.

The chain carries TRBV20-1 and TRBJ2-2; tentatively, D is TRBD2 (6 bases). The germline V gene has CDR1 DFQATT and CDR2 SNEGSKA (reference sequence). The germline V and J ends were trimmed by 1 base and 3 bases, with 15 bases remaining between them. The CDR3 loop spans 16 amino acids. CDR3 in amino acids: CSARVRGREHTGELFF. The CDR3 nucleotides read TGCAGTGCTAGAGTTCGGGGTCGGGAGCACACCGGGGAGCTGTTTTTT.

This clonotype was recorded many times. V usage is TRBV6-6 and J usage is TRBJ2-7, with 13 bases that match TRBD2. CDR1 and CDR2 from the germline V gene are MNHNY and SVGAGI (reference sequence). This CDR3 spans 14 amino acids. After removal of 6 bases from V and 3 bases from J, the junction contained 2 bases not matched to a gene. The CDR3 bases are TGTGCCAGCAGCGGGACTAGCGGGGACTACGAGCAGTACTTC. Encoded protein: CASSGTSGDYEQYF.

The rearrangement joins TRBV11-2 to TRBJ2-3; 9 bases line up with TRBD2. The CDR3 consists of 16 residues. Trimming cost V 8 bases and J 4 bases; bases outside gene matches: 13. The germline CDR1 and CDR2 sequences are SGHAT and FQNNGV. The CDR3, as DNA: TGTGCCAGCGGGGTAAAAAAGCGGGGGGCAGCAGATACGCAGTATTTT. Translation: CASGVKKRGAADTQYF.

The V call is TRBV15, the J call TRBJ2-3; D unresolved. CDR1 is LNHNV and CDR2 is YYDKDF in the germline V gene (reference sequence). This CDR3 is built from 16 residues. With 0 bases removed from V and 5 bases from J, the gap between germline ends came to 15 bases. In DNA, the CDR3 is TGTGCCACCAGCAGAGATCGATTCGGCGGTGGAGATACGCAGTATTTT. Translation: CATSRDRFGGGDTQYF.

This clonotype was recorded a few times. This chain links TRBV2 with TRBJ1-2, with a possible D match to TRBD1 (5 bases). The CDR3 loop spans 12 amino acids. The V gene lost 5 bases and the J gene lost 6 bases, with 10 bases spanning the gap. Germline V gives CDR1 SNHLY, CDR2 FYNNEI. The CDR3 loop is CASSYIGDGYTF. The CDR3 DNA sequence: TGTGCCAGCAGTTACATAGGGGATGGCTACACCTTC.

This clonotype has a count of ten or more. V gene TRBV20-1 combines with J gene TRBJ2-4, with 7 positions matching TRBD2. Losses at the gene ends were 1 base for V and 0 bases for J; bases not matched to a gene: 3. Germline-derived CDR1 and CDR2 are DFQATT and SNEGSKA (reference sequence). There are 15 residues in the CDR3. The CDR3 is CSARGGGVAKNIQYF. For the CDR3, the DNA is TGCAGTGCTAGAGGCGGGGGAGTAGCCAAAAACATTCAGTACTTC.